This TCR beta chain comes out of a study of blood T cell repertoires in COVID-19. At the level of the study: Both acute and convalescent COVID-19 samples were obtained from the United States, Italy and Spain. From T cells, B-cell-depleted T cells, or PBMCs came the material, which was cDNA or gDNA.

Original methodology: Cell counts per sample came from amplifying reference gene primers. This table comes from immunoSEQ multiplex PCR, and its TCRdb copy is limited to in-frame clones, with some not included. V and J calls and clone size are as listed in that table; D and trimming were resolved from the DNA. The data contain some 120,000 clones, around 80% of them singletons. The germline V and J ends were trimmed by 7 bases and 3 bases, with 16 bases remaining between them. Germline lookup yields CDR1 SGHTA and CDR2 FQGNSA. The CDR3 length is 15 residues. This receptor was obtained from a human donor in a cohort sampled during active COVID-19. V gene TRBV7-2 combines with J gene TRBJ2-1; D is perhaps TRBD2 (7 bases). The sample taken for sequencing was peripheral blood. This chain's CDR3 is CASTLGGGLYNEQFF. CDR3 coding DNA: TGTGCCAGCACCCTAGGGGGGGGCCTCTACAATGAGCAGTTCTTC.